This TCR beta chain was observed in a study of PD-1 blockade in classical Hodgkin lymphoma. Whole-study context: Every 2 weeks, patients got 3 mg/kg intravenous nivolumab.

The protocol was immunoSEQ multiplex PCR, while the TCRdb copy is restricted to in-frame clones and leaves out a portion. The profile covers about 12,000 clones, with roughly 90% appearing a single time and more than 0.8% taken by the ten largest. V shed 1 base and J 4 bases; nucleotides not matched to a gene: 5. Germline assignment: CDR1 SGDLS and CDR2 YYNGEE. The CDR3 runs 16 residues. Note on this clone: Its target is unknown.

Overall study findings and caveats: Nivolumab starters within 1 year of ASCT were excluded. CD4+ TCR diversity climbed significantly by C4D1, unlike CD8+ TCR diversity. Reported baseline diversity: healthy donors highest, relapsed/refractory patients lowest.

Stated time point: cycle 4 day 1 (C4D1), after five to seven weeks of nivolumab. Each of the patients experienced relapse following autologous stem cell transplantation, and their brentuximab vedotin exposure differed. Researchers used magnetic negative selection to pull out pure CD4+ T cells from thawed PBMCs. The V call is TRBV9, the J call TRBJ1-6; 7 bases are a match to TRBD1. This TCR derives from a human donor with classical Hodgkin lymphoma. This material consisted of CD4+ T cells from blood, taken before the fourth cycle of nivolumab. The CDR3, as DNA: TGTGCCAGCAGCGTAAGTAGGGACAGATATAATTCACCCCTCCACTTT. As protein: CASSVSRDRYNSPLHF.